Listed below are T cell receptor beta chains from one sample, sequenced in a study of control samples from healthy donors and cancer patients. Repertoires were generated with immunoSEQ multiplex PCR, while TCRdb's copy carries only in-frame clones and drops some. The data contain about 120,000 clones, approximately 92% of them singletons. Sequencing input: blood. The receptor set was obtained from a man between 18 and 35 years old in good health. CDR3s include the opening cysteine and the closing phenylalanine or tryptophan. A D gene is named only where the DNA matches it firmly. Not every row has a clone size; where given, it reads once, few, many or a size class.

D: TRBD1; size: .; V: TRBV29-1; J: TRBJ1-2; DNA: TGCAGCGTTGCGAGGGACAGGGGGTTCTCCGGGGACTATGGCTACACCTTC; CDR3: CSVARDRGFSGDYGYTF
D: .; size: few; V: TRBV6-1; J: TRBJ2-1; DNA: TGTGCCAGCAGTGAAGCTCCAGACAGGGACGGGGGTGAGCAGTTCTTC; CDR3: CASSEAPDRDGGEQFF
D: TRBD1; size: .; V: TRBV3-1/TRBV3-2; J: TRBJ2-6; DNA: TGTGCCAGCAGCCAACCCGACAGGGCTGGGGCCAACGTCCTGACTTTC; CDR3: CASSQPDRAGANVLTF
D: TRBD1; size: .; V: TRBV12-3/TRBV12-4; J: TRBJ1-1; DNA: TGTGCCAGCAGTATCGGACAGGGCCAAGCTTTCTTT; CDR3: CASSIGQGQAFF
D: .; size: .; V: TRBV4-2; J: TRBJ2-7; DNA: TGTGCCAGCAGCCAGGCTCGGGACTCAACAAAGCAGTACTTC; CDR3: CASSQARDSTKQYF
D: TRBD1; size: .; V: TRBV6-4; J: TRBJ2-1; DNA: TGTGCCAGCAGTGACTCGACAGGGGGCTACAATGAGCAGTTCTTC; CDR3: CASSDSTGGYNEQFF
D: TRBD2; size: .; V: TRBV30; J: TRBJ2-5; DNA: TGTGCCTGGAGGGTCGCGGGGGGGAGAGAGACCCAGTACTTC; CDR3: CAWRVAGGRETQYF
D: .; size: .; V: TRBV4-2; J: TRBJ1-2; DNA: TGTGCCAGCAAACGATCCAGGGGACTGGTCTATGGCTACACCTTC; CDR3: CASKRSRGLVYGYTF
D: TRBD1; size: .; V: TRBV7-9; J: TRBJ1-2; DNA: TGTGCCAGCAGCTTAGGAGGCAGGGGGCAGTGGGATGGCTACACCTTC; CDR3: CASSLGGRGQWDGYTF
D: .; size: .; V: TRBV5-5; J: TRBJ1-1; DNA: TGTGCCAGCAGCCCGAACGTACAGAGAAACACTGAAGCTTTCTTT; CDR3: CASSPNVQRNTEAFF
D: TRBD1; size: .; V: TRBV3-1/TRBV3-2; J: TRBJ2-7; DNA: TGTGCCAGCAGCCCCGGACAGGGGGCGGACTACGAGCAGTACTTC; CDR3: CASSPGQGADYEQYF
D: TRBD1; size: .; V: TRBV19; J: TRBJ2-4; DNA: TGTGCCAGTAGCCTGGGGACAGGGTCCAAAAACATTCAGTACTTC; CDR3: CASSLGTGSKNIQYF
D: TRBD1; size: .; V: TRBV25-1; J: TRBJ1-6; DNA: TGTGCCAGCACGGCCGGGACAGAGTATAATTCACCCCTCCACTTT; CDR3: CASTAGTEYNSPLHF
D: TRBD1; size: .; V: TRBV5-1; J: TRBJ1-6; DNA: TGCGCCAGCAGCCCAGGACAGGGGGCTTCACCCCTCCACTTT; CDR3: CASSPGQGASPLHF
D: .; size: .; V: TRBV3-1/TRBV3-2; J: TRBJ2-5; DNA: TGTGCCAGCAGCCAAGACTCGGTTGGAGGGACCCAGTACTTC; CDR3: CASSQDSVGGTQYF
D: TRBD1; size: .; V: TRBV6-2/TRBV6-3; J: TRBJ1-5; DNA: TGTGCCAGCAGTCCCTGGGTACAGGGGGTGGATCAGCCCCAGCATTTT; CDR3: CASSPWVQGVDQPQHF
D: .; size: .; V: TRBV3-1/TRBV3-2; J: TRBJ2-5; DNA: TGTGCCAGCAGCGGAGGGCAGGCCGGAGAGACCCAGTACTTC; CDR3: CASSGGQAGETQYF
D: .; size: few; V: TRBV5-1; J: TRBJ2-7; DNA: TGCGCCAGCAGCGGCCAAGGGACCGCCTACGAGCAGTACTTC; CDR3: CASSGQGTAYEQYF
D: .; size: .; V: TRBV18; J: TRBJ2-5; DNA: TGTGCCAGCTCATACCAAGAGACCCAGTACTTC; CDR3: CASSYQETQYF
D: TRBD1; size: .; V: TRBV19; J: TRBJ1-5; DNA: TGTGCCAGTAGTCAGGGGGTAATGGGGGTGGTAGACGGCAATCAGCCCCAGCATTTT; CDR3: CASSQGVMGVVDGNQPQHF
D: .; size: .; V: TRBV5-1; J: TRBJ2-1; DNA: TGCGCCAGCAGCCTTGTGGGGGTGGTGCAGTTCTTC; CDR3: CASSLVGVVQFF
D: TRBD1; size: .; V: TRBV5-1; J: TRBJ2-5; DNA: TGCGCCAGCAGCTTGCGGGATGACAGGGTAGAGACCCAGTACTTC; CDR3: CASSLRDDRVETQYF
D: TRBD2; size: .; V: TRBV6-2/TRBV6-3; J: TRBJ2-3; DNA: TGTGCCAGCAGTTACTCTGCTAGCGGGGGGCTTACAGATACGCAGTATTTT; CDR3: CASSYSASGGLTDTQYF
D: TRBD1; size: .; V: TRBV11-2; J: TRBJ2-7; DNA: TGTGCCAGCAGCTTAGTCCGACAGGGGTACGAGCAGTACTTC; CDR3: CASSLVRQGYEQYF
D: TRBD1; size: once; V: TRBV7-9; J: TRBJ2-6; DNA: TGTGCCAGCAGCTCGACAGGGGGCGCTGGGGCCAACGTCCTGACTTTC; CDR3: CASSSTGGAGANVLTF
D: .; size: .; V: TRBV9; J: TRBJ2-3; DNA: TGTGCCAGCAGCGCCAGTCTCGGCACAGATACGCAGTATTTT; CDR3: CASSASLGTDTQYF
D: .; size: .; V: TRBV5-4; J: TRBJ2-5; DNA: TGTGCCAGCAGCTTACGGGACTCTGAGACCCAGTACTTC; CDR3: CASSLRDSETQYF
D: .; size: .; V: TRBV2; J: TRBJ1-5; DNA: TGTGCCAGCGGAGGAGGGGGAAATCAGCCCCAGCATTTT; CDR3: CASGGGGNQPQHF
D: .; size: .; V: TRBV2; J: TRBJ1-4; DNA: TGTGCCAGCAGTGTGTCGCAGGGGTTGGTTGAAAAACTGTTTTTT; CDR3: CASSVSQGLVEKLFF
D: TRBD1; size: .; V: TRBV30; J: TRBJ1-5; DNA: TGTGCCTGGAGTGAAGGCAGGGGGGATCAGCCCCAGCATTTT; CDR3: CAWSEGRGDQPQHF
D: .; size: few; V: TRBV14; J: TRBJ1-5; DNA: TGTGCCAGCAGCCCGGACAGCAATCAGCCCCAGCATTTT; CDR3: CASSPDSNQPQHF
D: TRBD1; size: once; V: TRBV27; J: TRBJ2-1; DNA: TGTGCCAGCAGTTCCTCCGGGACAGGATACAATGAGCAGTTCTTC; CDR3: CASSSSGTGYNEQFF
D: .; size: .; V: TRBV7-2; J: TRBJ2-7; DNA: TGTGCCAGCAGCTCCTCGGGGGTTTCCTACGAGCAGTACTTC; CDR3: CASSSSGVSYEQYF
D: TRBD1; size: .; V: TRBV29-1; J: TRBJ2-1; DNA: TGCAGCGTTGAAGGGCAGGGGGTTAGTGAGCAGTTCTTC; CDR3: CSVEGQGVSEQFF
D: .; size: .; V: TRBV5-6; J: TRBJ1-1; DNA: TGTGCCAGCAGCTTGGAGTCGTCGACGGCTTTCTTT; CDR3: CASSLESSTAFF
D: .; size: .; V: TRBV2; J: TRBJ1-1; DNA: TGTGCCAGCAGTAAGGCTTCCACTGAAGCTTTCTTT; CDR3: CASSKASTEAFF
D: TRBD1; size: .; V: TRBV3-1/TRBV3-2; J: TRBJ1-5; DNA: TGTGCCAGCAGCCAGGGATGGACAGGGGTCATGAATCAGCCCCAGCATTTT; CDR3: CASSQGWTGVMNQPQHF
D: .; size: .; V: TRBV9; J: TRBJ1-1; DNA: TGTGCCAGCAGCGTAGGGACAGTCCTTTTGAACACTGAAGCTTTCTTT; CDR3: CASSVGTVLLNTEAFF
D: TRBD1; size: once; V: TRBV7-9; J: TRBJ1-2; DNA: TGTGCCAGCAGCTTAGGGGACAGGGGTGTCGGCGGCTACACCTTC; CDR3: CASSLGDRGVGGYTF
D: TRBD1; size: .; V: TRBV4-1; J: TRBJ2-5; DNA: TGCGCCAGCAGCCAAATGTACGGCACCGGGACAGGGGCTGAAGAGACCCAGTACTTC; CDR3: CASSQMYGTGTGAEETQYF
D: .; size: once; V: TRBV21-1; J: TRBJ2-3; DNA: TGTGCCAGCACCCCTAGCGCGGCAGATACGCAGTATTTT; CDR3: CASTPSAADTQYF
D: .; size: .; V: TRBV7-9; J: TRBJ2-1; DNA: TGTGCCAGCAGCTTACCCCCACGACAGTTTTACAATGAGCAGTTCTTC; CDR3: CASSLPPRQFYNEQFF
D: .; size: .; V: TRBV29-1; J: TRBJ1-4; DNA: TGCAGCGTTACGCGAGGGGATAATGAAAAACTGTTTTTT; CDR3: CSVTRGDNEKLFF
D: TRBD2; size: once; V: TRBV18; J: TRBJ2-5; DNA: TGTGCCAGCTCACTCGGACTAGCGGGATACCAAGAGACCCAGTACTTC; CDR3: CASSLGLAGYQETQYF
D: TRBD2; size: .; V: TRBV6-5; J: TRBJ2-7; DNA: TGTGCCAGCAGTAAGGGGACTAGCGGGGGGTACGAGCAGTACTTC; CDR3: CASSKGTSGGYEQYF
D: TRBD1; size: .; V: TRBV29-1; J: TRBJ1-2; DNA: TGCAGCGTCGGACAGGGGCGCGAATATGGCTACACCTTC; CDR3: CSVGQGREYGYTF
D: TRBD1; size: once; V: TRBV19; J: TRBJ1-2; DNA: TGTGCCAGTAGTATCCGCCGCGGGACAGGTTCTAACTATGGCTACACCTTC; CDR3: CASSIRRGTGSNYGYTF
D: TRBD1; size: .; V: TRBV5-1; J: TRBJ1-4; DNA: TGCGCCAGCAGCTTGGCCGGGACAGGGCAGGAAAAACTGTTTTTT; CDR3: CASSLAGTGQEKLFF
D: TRBD1; size: .; V: TRBV2; J: TRBJ1-1; DNA: TGTGCCAGCCAAACAGGGGGGTACACTGAAGCTTTCTTT; CDR3: CASQTGGYTEAFF
D: .; size: .; V: TRBV5-5; J: TRBJ1-2; DNA: TGTGCCAGCACCTTTACGCCATTCAGGGTATCTAACTATGGCTACACCTTC; CDR3: CASTFTPFRVSNYGYTF
D: .; size: .; V: TRBV4-1; J: TRBJ1-2; DNA: TGCGCCAGCAGCCACTTAGGAGGGGGAGGCTACACCTTC; CDR3: CASSHLGGGGYTF
D: TRBD2; size: .; V: TRBV5-1; J: TRBJ2-3; DNA: TGCGCCAGCAGCTTTAGCGGGGGGGCGGCAGATACGCAGTATTTT; CDR3: CASSFSGGAADTQYF